This record concerns one T cell receptor beta chain sequence. Its antigen is not known. Populations isolated by sorting all had purity greater than 98%. The data were obtained in a study of beta chain features in type 1 diabetes. Study observations and caveats: It was among patients, rather than healthy donors, that naive, central memory and Treg TCRB repertoires appeared more similar. Shorter TCRB CDR3s, moderately but significantly so, marked every one of the four CD4+ subsets in Type 1 diabetes patients. In type 1 diabetes patients, VDJ junctions had fewer insertions; deletions at these junctions were more frequent.

Since all of the isolated RNA was reverse transcribed, expressed TCRB transcripts were what got sequenced. Produced via immunoSEQ multiplex PCR; TCRdb's table is partial and in-frame only. Here the sample spans about 400,000 clones, approximately 12% being singletons. V trimming: 7 bases; J trimming: 1 base; junction bases outside the gene matches: 7. From germline, CDR1 is SQVTM and CDR2 ANQGSEA. The CDR3 length is 14 residues. This clonotype was obtained from a man between 18 and 35 years old in good health. Source material: naive CD4+ T cells from blood. This chain joins TRBV29-1 and TRBJ2-3, with 8 bases identical to TRBD2. Here the CDR3 reads CSGTREGRTDTQYF. Here the CDR3 DNA reads TGCAGCGGGACCCGGGAGGGGCGCACAGATACGCAGTATTTT.